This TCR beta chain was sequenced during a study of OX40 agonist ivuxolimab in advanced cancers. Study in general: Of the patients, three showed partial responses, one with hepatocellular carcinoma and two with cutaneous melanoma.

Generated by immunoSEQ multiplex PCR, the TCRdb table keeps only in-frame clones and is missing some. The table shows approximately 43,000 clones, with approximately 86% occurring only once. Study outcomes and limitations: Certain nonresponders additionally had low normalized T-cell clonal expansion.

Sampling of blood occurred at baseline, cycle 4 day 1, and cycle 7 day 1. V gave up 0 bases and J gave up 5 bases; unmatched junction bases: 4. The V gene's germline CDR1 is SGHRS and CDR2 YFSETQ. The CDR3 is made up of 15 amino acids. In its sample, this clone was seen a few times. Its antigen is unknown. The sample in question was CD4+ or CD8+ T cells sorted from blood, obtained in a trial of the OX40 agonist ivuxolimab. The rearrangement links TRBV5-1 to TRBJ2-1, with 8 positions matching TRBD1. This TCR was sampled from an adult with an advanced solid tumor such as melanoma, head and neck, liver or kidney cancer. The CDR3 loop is CASSLDGQGDNEQFF. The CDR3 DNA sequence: TGCGCCAGCAGCTTGGACGGACAGGGAGACAATGAGCAGTTCTTC.